The present T cell receptor beta chain was sequenced within a study of CD8 T cells in ankylosing spondylitis. Study-wide points: Seven or eight highly homologous variants formed a TCR beta motif that appeared characteristic of ankylosing spondylitis blood.

Germline values: CDR1 SNHLY, CDR2 FYNNEI. The CDR3 length is 14 residues. The V gene lost 10 bases and the J gene lost 1 base, with 14 bases spanning the gap. TCRdb reprocessed the 5' RACE reads via MiXCR and lists one record per CDR3 protein. The table shows approximately 140,000 distinct CDR3 sequences, with 17% occurring only once. About this clonotype itself: What it binds is unknown.

Sequences were obtained from blood, either unsorted or a sorted T cell fraction (not recorded which). The source is a male donor with ankylosing spondylitis. The rearrangement links TRBV2 to TRBJ2-1, with D perhaps TRBD2 (6 bases). The CDR3 spells CAISSDPSYNEQFF. The CDR3 DNA reads TGTGCCATCTCTAGCGATCCTTCCTACAATGAGCAGTTCTTC.